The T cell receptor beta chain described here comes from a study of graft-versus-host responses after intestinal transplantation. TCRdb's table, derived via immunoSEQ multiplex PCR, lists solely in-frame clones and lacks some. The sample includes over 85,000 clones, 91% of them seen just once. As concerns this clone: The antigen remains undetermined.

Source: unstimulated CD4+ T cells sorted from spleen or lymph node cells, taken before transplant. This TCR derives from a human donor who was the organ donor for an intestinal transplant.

DNA for the CDR3: TGTGCCAGCAAGGGGAACAGGGTCAACTCACCCCTCCACTTT. This encodes CASKGNRVNSPLHF. This chain links TRBV27 with TRBJ1-6, with a weak D call TRBD1 (6 bases). V was pared by 7 bases and J by 10 bases, with 17 bases between. Germline-derived CDR1 and CDR2 are MNHEY and SMNVEV (reference sequence). This CDR3 has 14 amino acids.